The sequence of this T cell receptor (beta chain) was determined in a study of response to subunit inactivated influenza vaccine. The CDR3 contains 15 residues. Germline loops: CDR1 SNHLY, CDR2 FYNNEI. The V segment lost 6 bases and the J segment 6 bases; nucleotides outside the gene matches: 8. Study-wide results and limits: It was suggested by the authors that few new T cells are recruited by each seasonal influenza vaccination.

One entry per CDR3 protein, called by TCRdb with MiXCR from the RT-PCR reads. The sample records about 160,000 distinct CDR3 sequences, 11% being singletons. Of note for this clonotype: The target antigen is unknown.

The source is a man aged 45-65 years who received an inactivated influenza vaccine. V usage is TRBV2 and J usage is TRBJ2-1; 10 bases map to TRBD2. The sequences come from non-naive T cells sorted from PBMCs, collected roughly 45 days after vaccination. CDR3 sequence reads: CASRRAGGITNEQFF. DNA for the CDR3: TGTGCCAGCAGAAGAGCGGGGGGGATTACCAATGAGCAGTTCTTC.